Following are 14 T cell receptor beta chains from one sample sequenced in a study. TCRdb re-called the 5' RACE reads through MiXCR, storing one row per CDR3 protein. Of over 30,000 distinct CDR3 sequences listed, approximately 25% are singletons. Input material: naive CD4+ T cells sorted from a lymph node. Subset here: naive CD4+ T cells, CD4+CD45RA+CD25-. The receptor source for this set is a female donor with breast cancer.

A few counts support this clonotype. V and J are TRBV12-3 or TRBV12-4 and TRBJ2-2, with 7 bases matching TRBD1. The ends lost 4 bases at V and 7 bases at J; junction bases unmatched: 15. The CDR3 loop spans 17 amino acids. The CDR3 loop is CASSSPHRGQYDGELFF. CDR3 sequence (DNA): TGTGCCAGCAGTTCTCCCCACAGGGGACAATACGACGGGGAGCTGTTTTTT.

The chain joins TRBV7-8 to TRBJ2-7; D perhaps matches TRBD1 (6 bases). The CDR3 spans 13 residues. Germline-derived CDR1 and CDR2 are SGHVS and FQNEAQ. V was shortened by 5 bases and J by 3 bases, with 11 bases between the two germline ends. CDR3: CASSRDTNYEQYF. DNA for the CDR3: TGTGCCAGCAGCCGGGACACAAACTACGAGCAGTACTTC.

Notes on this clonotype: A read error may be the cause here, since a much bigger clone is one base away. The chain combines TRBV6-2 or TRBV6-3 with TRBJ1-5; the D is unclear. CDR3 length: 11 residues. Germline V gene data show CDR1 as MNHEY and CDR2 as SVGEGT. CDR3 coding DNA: TGTGCCAGCAGTTCGGGTCAGACTCAGCGTTTT. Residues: CASSSGQTQRF.

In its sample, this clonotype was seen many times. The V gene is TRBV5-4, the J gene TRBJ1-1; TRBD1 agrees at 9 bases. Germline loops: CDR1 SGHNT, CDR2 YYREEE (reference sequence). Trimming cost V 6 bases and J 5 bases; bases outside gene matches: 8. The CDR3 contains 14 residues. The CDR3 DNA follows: TGTGCCAGCACAGTGGGACAGGGAGGTACTGAAGCTTTCTTT. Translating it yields CASTVGQGGTEAFF.

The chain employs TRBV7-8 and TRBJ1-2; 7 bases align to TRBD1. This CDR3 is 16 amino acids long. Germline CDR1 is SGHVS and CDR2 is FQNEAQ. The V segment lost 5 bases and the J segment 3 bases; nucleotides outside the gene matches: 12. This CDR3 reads CASSPTGDLIYYGYTF. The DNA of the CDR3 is TGTGCCAGCAGCCCAACAGGGGACTTAATCTACTATGGCTACACCTTC.

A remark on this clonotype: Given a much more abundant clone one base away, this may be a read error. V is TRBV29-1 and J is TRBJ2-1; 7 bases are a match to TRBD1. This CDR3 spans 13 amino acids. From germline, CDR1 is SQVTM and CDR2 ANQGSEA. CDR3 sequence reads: CGVRGGIGNEQFF. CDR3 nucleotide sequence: TGCGGCGTTCGAGGGGGCATTGGCAATGAGCAGTTCTTC.

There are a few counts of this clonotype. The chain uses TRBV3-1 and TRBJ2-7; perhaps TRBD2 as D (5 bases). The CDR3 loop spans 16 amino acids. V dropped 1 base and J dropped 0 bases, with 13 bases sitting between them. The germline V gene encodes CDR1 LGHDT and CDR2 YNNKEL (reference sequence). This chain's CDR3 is CASSQVVASGSYEQYF. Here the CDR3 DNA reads TGTGCCAGCAGCCAAGTTGTAGCGTCGGGCTCCTACGAGCAGTACTTC.

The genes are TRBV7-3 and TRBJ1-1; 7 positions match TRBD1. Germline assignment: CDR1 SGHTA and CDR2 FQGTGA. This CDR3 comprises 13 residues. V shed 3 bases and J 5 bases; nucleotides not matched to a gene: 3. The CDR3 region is CASSFRQGTEAFF. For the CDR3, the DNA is TGTGCCAGCAGCTTCAGACAGGGAACTGAAGCTTTCTTT.

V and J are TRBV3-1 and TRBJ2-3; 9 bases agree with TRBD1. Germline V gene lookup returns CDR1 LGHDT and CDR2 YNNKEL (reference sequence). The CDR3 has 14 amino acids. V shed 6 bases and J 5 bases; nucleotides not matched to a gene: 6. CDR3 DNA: TGTGCCAGCAGAAAACAGGGGGCGGAAGATACGCAGTATTTT. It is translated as CASRKQGAEDTQYF.

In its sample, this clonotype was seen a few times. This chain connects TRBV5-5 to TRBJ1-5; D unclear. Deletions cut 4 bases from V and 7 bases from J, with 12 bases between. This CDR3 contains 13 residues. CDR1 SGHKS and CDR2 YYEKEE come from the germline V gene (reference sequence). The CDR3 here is CASSVTHSQPQHF. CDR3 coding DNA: TGTGCCAGCAGCGTCACCCATTCCCAGCCCCAGCATTTT.

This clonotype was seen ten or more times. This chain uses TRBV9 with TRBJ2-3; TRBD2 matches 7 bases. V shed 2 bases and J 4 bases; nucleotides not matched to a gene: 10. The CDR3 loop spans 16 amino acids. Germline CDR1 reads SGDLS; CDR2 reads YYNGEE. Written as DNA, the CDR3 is TGTGCCAGCAGCGTCGGATCAGGACGGGGGGCAGATACGCAGTATTTT. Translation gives CASSVGSGRGADTQYF.

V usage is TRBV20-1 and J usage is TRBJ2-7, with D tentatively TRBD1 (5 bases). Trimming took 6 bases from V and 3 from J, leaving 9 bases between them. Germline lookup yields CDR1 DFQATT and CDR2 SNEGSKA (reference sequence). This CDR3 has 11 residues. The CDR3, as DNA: TGCAGTGCCAAGACAGACTACGAGCAGTACTTC. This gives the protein CSAKTDYEQYF.

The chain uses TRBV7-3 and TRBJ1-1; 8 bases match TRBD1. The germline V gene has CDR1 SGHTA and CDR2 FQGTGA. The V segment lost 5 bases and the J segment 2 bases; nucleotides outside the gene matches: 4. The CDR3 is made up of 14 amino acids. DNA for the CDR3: TGTGCCAGCAGCCCACAGGGGGGAAACACTGAAGCTTTCTTT. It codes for CASSPQGGNTEAFF. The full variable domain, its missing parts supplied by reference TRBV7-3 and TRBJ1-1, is GAGVSQTPSNKVTEKGKYVELRCDPISGHTALYWYRQSLGQGPEFLIYFQGTGAADDSGLPNDRFFAVRPEGSVSTLKIQRTERGDSAVYLCASSPQGGNTEAFFGQGTRLTVV.

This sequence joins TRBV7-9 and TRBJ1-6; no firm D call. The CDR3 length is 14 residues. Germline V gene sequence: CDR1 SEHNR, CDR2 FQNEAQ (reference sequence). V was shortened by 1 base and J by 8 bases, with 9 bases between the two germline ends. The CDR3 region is CASSLGGEYSPLHF. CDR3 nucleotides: TGTGCCAGCAGCTTAGGCGGAGAATATTCACCCCTCCACTTT.